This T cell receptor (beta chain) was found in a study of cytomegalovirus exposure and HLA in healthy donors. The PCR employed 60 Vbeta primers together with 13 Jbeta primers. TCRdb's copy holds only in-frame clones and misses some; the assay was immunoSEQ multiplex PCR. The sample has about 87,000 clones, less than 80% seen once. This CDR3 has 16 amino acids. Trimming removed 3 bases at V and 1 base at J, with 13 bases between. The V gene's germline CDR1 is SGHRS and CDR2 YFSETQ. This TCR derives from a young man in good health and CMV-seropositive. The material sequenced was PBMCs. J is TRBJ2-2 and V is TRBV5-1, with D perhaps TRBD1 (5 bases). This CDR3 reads CASSSMGRVNTGELFF. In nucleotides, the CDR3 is TGCGCCAGCAGCTCTATGGGCAGGGTGAACACCGGGGAGCTGTTTTTT.